The clone carrying this T cell receptor (beta chain) turned up a few times. This entry comes from a study of T cell changes during pregnancy in multiple sclerosis. The repertoire was sequenced with immunoSEQ multiplex PCR; TCRdb's copy has only in-frame clones and lacks some. The sample has tens of thousands of clones, 75% to 95% seen once. The sample in question was CD8+ T cells from peripheral blood mononuclear cells, obtained in the first trimester of pregnancy. The TCR originated in a female donor with multiple sclerosis, enrolled in a pregnancy study.

CDR3 residues: CASSYLTAGNTIYF. DNA of the CDR3: TGTGCCAGCAGTTACTTAACAGCTGGAAACACCATATATTTT. This sequence joins TRBV6-6 and TRBJ1-3; D is unclear. The V end was cut by 1 base, the J end by 2 bases, with 6 bases between. Germline-derived CDR1 and CDR2 are MNHNY and SVGAGI (reference sequence). This CDR3 spans 14 amino acids.